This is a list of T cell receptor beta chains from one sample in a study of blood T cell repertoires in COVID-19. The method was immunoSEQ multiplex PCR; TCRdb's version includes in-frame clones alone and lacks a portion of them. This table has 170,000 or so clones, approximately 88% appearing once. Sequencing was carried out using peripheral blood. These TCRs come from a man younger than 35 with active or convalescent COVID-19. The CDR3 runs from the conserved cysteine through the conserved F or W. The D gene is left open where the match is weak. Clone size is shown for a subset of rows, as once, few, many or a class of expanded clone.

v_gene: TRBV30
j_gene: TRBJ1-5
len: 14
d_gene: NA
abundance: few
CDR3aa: CAWSPTGGNQPQHF
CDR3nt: TGTGCCTGGAGTCCCACAGGAGGGAATCAGCCCCAGCATTTT

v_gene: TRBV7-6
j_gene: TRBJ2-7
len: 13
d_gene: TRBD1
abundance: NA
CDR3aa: CATSGTGTYEQYF
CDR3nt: TGTGCCACCTCAGGGACAGGGACATACGAGCAGTACTTC

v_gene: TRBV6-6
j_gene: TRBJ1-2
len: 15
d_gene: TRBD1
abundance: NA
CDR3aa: CASTYSPGQGYGYTF
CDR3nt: TGTGCCAGCACTTACTCGCCGGGACAGGGGTATGGCTACACCTTC

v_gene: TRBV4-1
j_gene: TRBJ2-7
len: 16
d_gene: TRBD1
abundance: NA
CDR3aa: CASSQEYRGQSYEQYF
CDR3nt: TGCGCCAGCAGCCAAGAATACAGGGGGCAATCCTACGAGCAGTACTTC

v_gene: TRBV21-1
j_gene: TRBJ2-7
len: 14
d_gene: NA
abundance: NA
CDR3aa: CASTDLTRGYEQYF
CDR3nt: TGTGCCAGCACCGATCTTACGCGGGGCTACGAGCAGTACTTC

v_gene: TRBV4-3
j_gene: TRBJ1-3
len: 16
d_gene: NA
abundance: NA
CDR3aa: CASSQVAGPSGNTIYF
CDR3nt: TGCGCCAGCAGCCAAGTCGCAGGGCCCTCTGGAAACACCATATATTTT

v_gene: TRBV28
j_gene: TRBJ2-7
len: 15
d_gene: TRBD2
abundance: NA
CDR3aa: CASSFSSGRPYEQYF
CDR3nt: TGTGCCAGCAGTTTCTCTAGCGGGCGACCCTACGAGCAGTACTTC

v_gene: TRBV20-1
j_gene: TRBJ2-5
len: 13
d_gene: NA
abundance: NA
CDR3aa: CSASSGDAETQYF
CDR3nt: TGCAGTGCGAGTTCAGGGGATGCGGAGACCCAGTACTTC

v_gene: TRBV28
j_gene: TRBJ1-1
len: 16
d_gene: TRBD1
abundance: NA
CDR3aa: CASPPGQGRFNTEAFF
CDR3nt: TGTGCCAGCCCACCCGGACAGGGACGTTTTAACACTGAAGCTTTCTTT

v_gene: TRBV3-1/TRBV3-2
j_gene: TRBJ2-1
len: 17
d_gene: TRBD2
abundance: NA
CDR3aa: CASSPTLTSGIPSEQFF
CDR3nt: TGTGCCAGCAGCCCAACCCTGACTAGCGGAATCCCCTCTGAGCAGTTCTTC

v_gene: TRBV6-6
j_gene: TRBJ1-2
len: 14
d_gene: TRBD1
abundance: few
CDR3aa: CASKIRGPDYGYTF
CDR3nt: TGTGCCAGCAAGATCAGGGGGCCAGACTATGGCTACACCTTC

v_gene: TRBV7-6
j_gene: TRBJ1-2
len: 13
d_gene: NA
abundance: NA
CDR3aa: CASSLAPDRGYTF
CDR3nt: TGTGCCAGCAGCTTAGCCCCAGACAGGGGCTACACCTTC

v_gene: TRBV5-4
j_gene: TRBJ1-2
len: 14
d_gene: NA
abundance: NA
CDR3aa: CASSFGGSNYGYTF
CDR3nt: TGTGCCAGCAGCTTCGGAGGGTCTAACTATGGCTACACCTTC

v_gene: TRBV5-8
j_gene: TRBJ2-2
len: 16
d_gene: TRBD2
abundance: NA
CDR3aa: CASSLLAGGLTGELFF
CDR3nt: TGTGCCAGCAGCTTGTTGGCGGGGGGCCTCACCGGGGAGCTGTTTTTT

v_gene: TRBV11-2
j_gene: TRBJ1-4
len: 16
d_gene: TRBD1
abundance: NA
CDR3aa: CASSLNWDRGSEKLFF
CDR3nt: TGTGCCAGCAGCTTAAATTGGGACAGGGGGAGTGAAAAACTGTTTTTT

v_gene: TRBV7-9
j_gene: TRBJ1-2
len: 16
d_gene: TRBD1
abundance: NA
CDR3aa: CASSLGTGQGNYGYTF
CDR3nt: TGTGCCAGCAGCTTAGGGACAGGACAGGGTAACTATGGCTACACCTTC

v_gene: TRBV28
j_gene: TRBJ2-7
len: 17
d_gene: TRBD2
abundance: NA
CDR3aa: CASSYLAGGPTGYEQYF
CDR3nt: TGTGCCAGCAGTTATCTAGCGGGAGGGCCTACGGGGTACGAGCAGTACTTC

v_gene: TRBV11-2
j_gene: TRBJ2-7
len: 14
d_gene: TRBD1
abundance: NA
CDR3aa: CASSLSDREYEQYF
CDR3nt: TGTGCCAGCAGCCTCTCGGACAGGGAATACGAGCAGTACTTC

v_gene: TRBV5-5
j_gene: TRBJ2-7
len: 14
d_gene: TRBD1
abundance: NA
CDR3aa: CASSTGGLSYEQYF
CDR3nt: TGTGCCAGCAGCACAGGGGGCCTGTCCTACGAGCAGTACTTC

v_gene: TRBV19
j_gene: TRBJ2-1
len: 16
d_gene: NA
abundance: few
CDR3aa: CASRNPRPGAWDEQFF
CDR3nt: TGTGCCAGTAGGAACCCAAGGCCAGGGGCCTGGGATGAGCAGTTCTTC

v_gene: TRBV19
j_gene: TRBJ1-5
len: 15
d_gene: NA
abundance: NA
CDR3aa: CASSTLTGRNQPQHF
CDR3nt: TGTGCCAGTAGTACTTTAACAGGGAGAAATCAGCCCCAGCATTTT

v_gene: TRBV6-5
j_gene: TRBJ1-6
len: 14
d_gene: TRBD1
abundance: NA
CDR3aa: CASSRQGYNSPLHF
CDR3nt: TGTGCCAGCAGTCGACAGGGATATAATTCACCCCTCCACTTT

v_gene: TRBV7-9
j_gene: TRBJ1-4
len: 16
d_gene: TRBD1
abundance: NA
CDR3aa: CVSSRAPGQGDEKLFF
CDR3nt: TGTGTCAGCAGCCGAGCTCCGGGACAGGGAGATGAAAAACTGTTTTTT

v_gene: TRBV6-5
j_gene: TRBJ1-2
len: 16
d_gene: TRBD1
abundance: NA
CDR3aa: CASSYRDRVPLDGYTF
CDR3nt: TGTGCCAGCAGTTACCGGGACAGGGTTCCTCTGGATGGCTACACCTTC

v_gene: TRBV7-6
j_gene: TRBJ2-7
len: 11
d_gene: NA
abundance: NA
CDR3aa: CAGTRIYEQYF
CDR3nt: TGCGCGGGGACCCGAATCTACGAGCAGTACTTC

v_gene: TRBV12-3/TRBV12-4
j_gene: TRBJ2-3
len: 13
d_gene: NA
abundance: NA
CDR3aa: CASSSELADTQYF
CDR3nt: TGTGCCAGCAGTTCGGAGCTTGCGGATACGCAGTATTTT

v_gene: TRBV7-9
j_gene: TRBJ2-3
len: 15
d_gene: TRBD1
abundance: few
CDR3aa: CASSPGTGISGTQYF
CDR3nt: TGTGCCAGCTCCCCGGGGACAGGGATTAGTGGTACGCAGTATTTT

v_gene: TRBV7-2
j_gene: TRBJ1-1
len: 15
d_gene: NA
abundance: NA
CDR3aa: CASSLIPVGNTEAFF
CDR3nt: TGTGCCAGCAGCTTAATCCCCGTCGGGAACACTGAAGCTTTCTTT

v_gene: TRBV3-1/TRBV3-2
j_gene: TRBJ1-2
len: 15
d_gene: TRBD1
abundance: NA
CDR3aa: CASSQETGGKYGYTF
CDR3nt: TGTGCCAGCAGCCAAGAGACAGGGGGCAAGTATGGCTACACCTTC

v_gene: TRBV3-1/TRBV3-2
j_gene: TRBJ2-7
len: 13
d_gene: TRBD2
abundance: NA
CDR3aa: CATGTSGSYEQYF
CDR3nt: TGTGCCACTGGGACTAGCGGGTCCTACGAGCAGTACTTC

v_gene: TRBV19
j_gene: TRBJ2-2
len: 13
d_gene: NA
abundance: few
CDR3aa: CASSSERAGELFF
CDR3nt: TGTGCCAGTAGTTCGGAGCGTGCCGGGGAGCTGTTTTTT

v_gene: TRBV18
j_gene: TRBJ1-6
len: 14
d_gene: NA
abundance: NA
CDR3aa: CASSPNIANSPLHF
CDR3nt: TGTGCCAGCTCACCAAACATTGCCAATTCACCCCTCCACTTT

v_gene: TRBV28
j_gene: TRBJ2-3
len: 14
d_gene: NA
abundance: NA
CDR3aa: CASSSPTSTDTQYF
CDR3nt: TGTGCCAGCAGTTCCCCAACTAGCACAGATACGCAGTATTTT

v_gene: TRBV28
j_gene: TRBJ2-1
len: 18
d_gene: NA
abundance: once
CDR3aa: CASRIPFRSDSLHNEQFF
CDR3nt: TGTGCCAGCAGAATACCATTCCGCAGCGACAGCCTACACAATGAGCAGTTCTTC

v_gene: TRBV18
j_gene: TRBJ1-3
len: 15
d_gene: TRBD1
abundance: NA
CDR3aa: CASSPNRGPGNTIYF
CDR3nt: TGTGCCAGCTCACCTAACAGGGGGCCTGGAAACACCATATATTTT

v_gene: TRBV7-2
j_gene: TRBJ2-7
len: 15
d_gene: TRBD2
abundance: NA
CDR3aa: CASSSGLVGPGEQYF
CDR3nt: TGTGCCAGCAGCTCGGGACTAGTCGGTCCTGGGGAGCAGTACTTC